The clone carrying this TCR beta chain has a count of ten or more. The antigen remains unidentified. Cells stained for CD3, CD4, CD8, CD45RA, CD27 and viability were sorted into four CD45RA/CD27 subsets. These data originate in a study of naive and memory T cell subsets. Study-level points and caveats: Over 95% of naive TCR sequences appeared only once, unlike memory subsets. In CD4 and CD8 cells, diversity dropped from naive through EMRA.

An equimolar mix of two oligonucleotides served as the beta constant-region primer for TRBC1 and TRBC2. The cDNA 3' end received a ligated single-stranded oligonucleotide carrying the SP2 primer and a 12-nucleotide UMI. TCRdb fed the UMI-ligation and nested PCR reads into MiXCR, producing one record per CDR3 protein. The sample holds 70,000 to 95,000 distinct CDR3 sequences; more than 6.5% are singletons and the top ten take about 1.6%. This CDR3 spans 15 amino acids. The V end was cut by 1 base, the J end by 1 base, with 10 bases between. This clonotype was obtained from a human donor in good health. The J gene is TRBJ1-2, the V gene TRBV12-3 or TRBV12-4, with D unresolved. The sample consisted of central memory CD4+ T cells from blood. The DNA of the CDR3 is TGTGCCAGCAGTTTAGGCAGGAAGGTTAACTATGGCTACACCTTC. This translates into CASSLGRKVNYGYTF.